These 13 T cell receptor beta chains were all obtained from the same sample, sequenced in a study of T cell responses to AZD1222 COVID-19 vaccine. Profiling relied on immunoSEQ multiplex PCR, and the TCRdb table lists in-frame clones only, not all of them. The sample has approximately 50,000 clones, over 70% seen once. The specimen comprised peripheral blood, sampled 28 days after the second AZD1222 dose. These receptors all come from an adult who received the AZD1222 COVID-19 vaccine.

The sample holds one count of this clone. J is TRBJ1-2 and V is TRBV19; D remains unclear. This CDR3 has 12 residues. Looked up from germline, CDR1 is LNHDA and CDR2 is SQIVND (reference sequence). V was shortened by 5 bases and J by 7 bases, with 11 bases between the two germline ends. The CDR3 protein is CASSEYGPGYTF. CDR3 nucleotide sequence: TGTGCCAGTAGTGAGTACGGGCCTGGCTACACCTTC. Full variable domain (missing parts from reference TRBV19 and TRBJ1-2): DGGITQSPKYLFRKEGQNVTLSCEQNLNHDAMYWYRQDPGQGLRLIYYSQIVNDFQKGDIAEGYSVSREKKESFPLTVTSAQKNPTAFYLCASSEYGPGYTFGSGTRLTVV.

The rearrangement uses TRBV28 and TRBJ2-1, with 7 bases lining up with TRBD2. After removal of 4 bases from V and 0 bases from J, the junction contained 12 bases not matched to a gene. The CDR3 spans 18 residues. In germline, CDR1 is MDHEN, CDR2 SYDVKM. The CDR3 here is CASSSSSSGKSSYNEQFF. For the CDR3, the DNA is TGTGCCAGCAGTTCCTCCTCTAGCGGAAAGAGCTCCTACAATGAGCAGTTCTTC.

This clone showed up just once. The V gene is TRBV6-5, the J gene TRBJ2-1; D ambiguous. The CDR3 length is 12 residues. Germline V gene lookup returns CDR1 MNHEY and CDR2 SVGAGI. The V and J ends lost 6 bases and 8 bases respectively, with 11 bases between them. The CDR3 loop reads CASRAPWDEQFF. In DNA, the CDR3 is TGTGCCAGCAGGGCCCCATGGGATGAGCAGTTCTTC.

This clone counts as medium-sized. This chain links TRBV6-5 with TRBJ1-3; D ambiguous. CDR1 is MNHEY, CDR2 SVGAGI, per germline. V was clipped by 7 bases and J by 7 bases, with 17 bases between them. The CDR3 is 14 amino acids. CDR3 sequence reads: CASNALGVVNTIYF. CDR3 DNA: TGTGCCAGCAACGCCCTCGGGGTCGTCAACACCATATATTTT.

The chain carries TRBV28 and TRBJ2-7; the D is unclear. Germline lookup yields CDR1 MDHEN and CDR2 SYDVKM. The CDR3 is 13 amino acids. V was pared by 6 bases and J by 2 bases, with 11 bases between. Here the CDR3 DNA reads TGTGCCAGCAGCCCACACGACACCTACGAGCAGTACGTC. It translates to CASSPHDTYEQYV.

The chain couples TRBV2 to TRBJ1-6, with D tentatively TRBD1 (6 bases). This CDR3 spans 13 amino acids. Trimming pared 6 bases from V and 10 bases from J, leaving 13 bases between. Per germline, CDR1 SNHLY and CDR2 FYNNEI. CDR3 residues: CASRTGGWSPLHF. DNA for the CDR3: TGTGCCAGCAGGACAGGAGGATGGTCACCCCTCCACTTT. Using reference TRBV2 and TRBJ1-6 for the parts outside the CDR3, the full variable domain is EPEVTQTPSHQVTQMGQEVILRCVPISNHLYFYWYRQILGQKVEFLVSFYNNEISEKSEIFDDQFSVERPDGSNFTLKIRSTKLEDSAMYFCASRTGGWSPLHFGNGTRLTVT.

The V gene is TRBV28, the J gene TRBJ1-3; D remains ambiguous. The CDR3 consists of 15 residues. Germline V gene data show CDR1 as MDHEN and CDR2 as SYDVKM. Trimming took off 4 bases at V and 0 bases at J, with 10 bases between the two ends. CDR3 protein: CASSSNIHSGNTIYF. The CDR3 DNA is TGTGCCAGCAGTTCTAACATACACTCTGGAAACACCATATATTTT.

This chain connects TRBV10-3 to TRBJ1-1; no clear D gene. Trimming removed 2 bases at V and 5 bases at J, with 6 bases between. Germline loops: CDR1 ENHRY, CDR2 SYGVKD. This CDR3 is built from 12 residues. CDR3 region: CAISEGWTEAFF. The CDR3 bases are TGTGCCATCAGTGAGGGTTGGACTGAAGCTTTCTTT.

V gene TRBV7-2 combines with J gene TRBJ2-7, with D tentatively TRBD1 (5 bases). The CDR3 has 15 residues. V was cut by 2 bases and J by 1 base, with 12 bases left in between. The germline V gene has CDR1 SGHTA and CDR2 FQGNSA. The CDR3 region is CASSLSRASSYEQYF. CDR3 nucleotide sequence: TGTGCCAGCAGCTTAAGCAGGGCTTCATCCTACGAGCAGTACTTC.

J is TRBJ2-3 and V is TRBV11-1; D call uncertain. CDR1 and CDR2 from the germline V gene are SGHAT and FQDESV (reference sequence). The V gene lost 5 bases and the J gene lost 2 bases, with 11 bases spanning the gap. This CDR3 is built from 14 residues. CDR3 residues: CASSPDFNTDTQYF. The CDR3 DNA follows: TGTGCCAGCAGCCCCGATTTCAACACAGATACGCAGTATTTT.

The chain has TRBV5-1 and TRBJ1-4; D uncertain. The CDR3 runs to 15 residues. Trimming shortened V by 4 bases and J by 0 bases, and 10 bases separated the two germline ends. Germline V lookup: CDR1 SGHRS, CDR2 YFSETQ. CDR3 sequence reads: CASSAYGATNEKLFF. The CDR3 bases are TGCGCCAGCAGCGCTTACGGTGCAACTAATGAAAAACTGTTTTTT. Full variable domain (remainder filled in from reference TRBV5-1 and TRBJ1-4): KAGVTQTPRYLIKTRGQQVTLSCSPISGHRSVSWYQQTPGQGLQFLFEYFSETQRNKGNFPGRFSGRQFSNSRSEMNVSTLELGDSALYLCASSAYGATNEKLFFGSGTQLSVL.

The chain has TRBV5-1 and TRBJ1-1; D is unresolved. V lost 4 bases and J 2 bases, leaving 15 bases between the germline ends. Germline V gives CDR1 SGHRS, CDR2 YFSETQ. The CDR3 contains 15 residues. This CDR3 is CASSPLGRSNTEAFF. The CDR3 nucleotides are TGCGCCAGCAGCCCGCTCGGACGGAGCAACACTGAAGCTTTCTTT.

This clone has a handful of counts. This rearrangement joins TRBV3-1 (or the pseudogene TRBV3-2) to TRBJ1-5; D not resolved. V lost 1 base to trimming and J lost 4 bases, with 14 bases between them. CDR1 is LGHDT, CDR2 YNNKEL, per germline (reference sequence). The CDR3 length is 16 residues. The CDR3 reads CASSQGVRYGNQPQHF. DNA for the CDR3: TGTGCCAGCAGCCAAGGGGTGAGGTATGGGAATCAGCCCCAGCATTTT.